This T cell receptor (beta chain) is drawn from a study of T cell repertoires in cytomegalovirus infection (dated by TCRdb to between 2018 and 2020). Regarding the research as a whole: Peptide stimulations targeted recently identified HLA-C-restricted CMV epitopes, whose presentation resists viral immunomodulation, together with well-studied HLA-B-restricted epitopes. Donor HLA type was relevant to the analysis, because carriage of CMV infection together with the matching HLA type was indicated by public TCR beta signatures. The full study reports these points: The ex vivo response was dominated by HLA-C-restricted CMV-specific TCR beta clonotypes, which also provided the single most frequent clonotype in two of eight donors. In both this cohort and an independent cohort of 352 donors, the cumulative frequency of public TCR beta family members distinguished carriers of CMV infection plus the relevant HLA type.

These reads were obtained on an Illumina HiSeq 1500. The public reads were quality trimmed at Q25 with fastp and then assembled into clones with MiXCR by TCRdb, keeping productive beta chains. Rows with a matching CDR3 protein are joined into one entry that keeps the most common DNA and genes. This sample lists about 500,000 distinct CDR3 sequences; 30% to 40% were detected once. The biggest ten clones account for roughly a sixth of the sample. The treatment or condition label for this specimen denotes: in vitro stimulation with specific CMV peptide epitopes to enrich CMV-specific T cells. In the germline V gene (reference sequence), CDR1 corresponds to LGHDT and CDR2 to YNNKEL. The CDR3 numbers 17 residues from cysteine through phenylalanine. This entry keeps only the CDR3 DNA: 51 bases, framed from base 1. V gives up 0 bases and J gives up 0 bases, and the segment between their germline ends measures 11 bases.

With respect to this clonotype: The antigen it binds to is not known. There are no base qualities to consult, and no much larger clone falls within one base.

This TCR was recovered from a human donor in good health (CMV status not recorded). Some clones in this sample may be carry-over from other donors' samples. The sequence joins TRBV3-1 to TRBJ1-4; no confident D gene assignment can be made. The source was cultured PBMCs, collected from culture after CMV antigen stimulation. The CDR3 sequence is CASSQEGFSTTNEKLFF. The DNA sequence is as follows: TGTGCCAGCAGCCAAGAAGGATTCTCAACAACTAATGAAAAACTGTTTTTT.